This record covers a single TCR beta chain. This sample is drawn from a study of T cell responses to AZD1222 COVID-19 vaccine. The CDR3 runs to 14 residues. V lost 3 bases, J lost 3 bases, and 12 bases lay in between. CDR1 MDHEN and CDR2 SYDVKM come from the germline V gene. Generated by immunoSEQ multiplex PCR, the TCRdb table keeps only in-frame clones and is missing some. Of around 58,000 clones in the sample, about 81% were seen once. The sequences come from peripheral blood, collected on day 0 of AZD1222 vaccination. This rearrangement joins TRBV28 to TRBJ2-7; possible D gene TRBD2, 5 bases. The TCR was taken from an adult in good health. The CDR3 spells CASSFIARYYEQYF. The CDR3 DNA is TGTGCCAGCAGTTTCATAGCGAGGTACTACGAGCAGTACTTC.